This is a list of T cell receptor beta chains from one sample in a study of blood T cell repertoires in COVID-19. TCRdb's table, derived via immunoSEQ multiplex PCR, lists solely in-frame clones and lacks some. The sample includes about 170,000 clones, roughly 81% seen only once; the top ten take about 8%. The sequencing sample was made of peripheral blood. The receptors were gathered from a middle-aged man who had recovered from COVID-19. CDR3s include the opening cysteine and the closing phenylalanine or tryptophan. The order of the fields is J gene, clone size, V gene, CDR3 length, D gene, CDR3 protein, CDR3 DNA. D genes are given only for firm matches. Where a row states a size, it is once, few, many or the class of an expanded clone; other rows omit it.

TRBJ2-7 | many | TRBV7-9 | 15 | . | CASSLAHPVNYEQYF | TGTGCCAGCAGCTTAGCGCATCCGGTGAACTACGAGCAGTACTTC
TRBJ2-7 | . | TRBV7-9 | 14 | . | CASSLRAGAYEQYF | TGTGCCAGCAGCTTAAGGGCAGGGGCCTACGAGCAGTACTTC
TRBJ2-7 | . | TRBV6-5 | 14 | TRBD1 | CASTSRDRVYEQYF | TGTGCCAGCACCAGCCGGGACAGAGTTTACGAGCAGTACTTC
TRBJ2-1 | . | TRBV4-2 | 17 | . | CASSPTPDTSSYNEQFF | TGTGCCAGCAGCCCAACGCCGGACACCAGCTCCTACAATGAGCAGTTCTTC
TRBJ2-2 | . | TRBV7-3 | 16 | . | CASSPRAGMNTGELFF | TGTGCCAGCAGTCCTCGGGCGGGAATGAACACCGGGGAGCTGTTTTTT
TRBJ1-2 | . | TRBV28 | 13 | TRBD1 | CASSEGQGAGYTF | TGTGCCAGCAGTGAAGGACAGGGGGCAGGCTACACCTTC
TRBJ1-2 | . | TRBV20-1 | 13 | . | CSASFPSSDGYTF | TGCAGTGCTAGTTTCCCCTCGAGCGATGGCTACACCTTC
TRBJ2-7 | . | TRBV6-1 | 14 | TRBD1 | CASSELTGDYEQYF | TGTGCCAGCAGTGAACTGACAGGGGACTACGAGCAGTACTTC
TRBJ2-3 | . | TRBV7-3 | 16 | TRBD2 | CASSSPGGGRLDTQYF | TGTGCCAGCAGCTCTCCCGGGGGAGGGCGGTTAGATACGCAGTATTTT
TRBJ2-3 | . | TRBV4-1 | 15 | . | CASSQDRRGTDTQYF | TGCGCCAGCAGCCAAGATAGGAGAGGCACAGATACGCAGTATTTT
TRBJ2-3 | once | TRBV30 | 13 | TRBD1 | CAWSPQGADTQYF | TGTGCCTGGAGCCCACAGGGGGCAGATACGCAGTATTTT
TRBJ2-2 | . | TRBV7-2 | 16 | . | CASSLRRGAGAGELFF | TGTGCCAGCAGCTTAAGGCGTGGGGCAGGGGCCGGGGAGCTGTTTTTT
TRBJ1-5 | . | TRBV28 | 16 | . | CASSLVEGPGNQPQHF | TGTGCCAGCAGTTTAGTGGAGGGTCCGGGCAATCAGCCCCAGCATTTT
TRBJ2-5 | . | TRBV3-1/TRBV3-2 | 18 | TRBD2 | CASSPVIWTSGSGETQYF | TGTGCCAGCAGCCCGGTTATTTGGACTAGCGGGAGTGGAGAGACCCAGTACTTC
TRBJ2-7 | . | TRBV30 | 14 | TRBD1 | CAWSAQGAGYEQYF | TGTGCCTGGAGTGCACAGGGGGCTGGTTACGAGCAGTACTTC
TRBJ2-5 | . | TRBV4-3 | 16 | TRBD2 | CASSQDFLAGGETQYF | TGCGCCAGCAGCCAAGACTTCCTAGCGGGAGGGGAGACCCAGTACTTC
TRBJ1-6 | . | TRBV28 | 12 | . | CASSSPGTPLHF | TGTGCCAGCAGCTCCCCAGGGACACCCCTCCACTTT
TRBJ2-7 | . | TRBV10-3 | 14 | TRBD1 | CAISGTGEGYEQYF | TGTGCCATCAGTGGGACAGGTGAAGGATACGAGCAGTACTTC
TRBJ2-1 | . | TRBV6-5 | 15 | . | CASSYMQGSYNEQFF | TGTGCCAGCAGTTACATGCAGGGGAGTTACAATGAGCAGTTCTTC
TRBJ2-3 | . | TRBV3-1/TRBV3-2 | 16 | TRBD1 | CASSQSRDRARDTQYF | TGTGCCAGCAGCCAATCCAGGGACAGGGCAAGGGATACGCAGTATTTT
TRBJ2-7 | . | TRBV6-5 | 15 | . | CASRITSRGTYEQYF | TGTGCCAGCAGAATTACAAGCAGGGGCACCTACGAGCAGTACTTC
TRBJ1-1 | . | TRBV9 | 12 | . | CASSVSGTEAFF | TGTGCCAGCAGCGTCAGCGGGACTGAAGCTTTCTTT
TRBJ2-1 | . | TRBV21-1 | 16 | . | CASTPPAGSAYNEQFF | TGTGCCAGCACCCCCCCGGCGGGGAGTGCTTACAATGAGCAGTTCTTC
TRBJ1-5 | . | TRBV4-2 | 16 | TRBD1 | CASSQGRHTGDQPQHF | TGTGCCAGCAGCCAAGGCCGCCATACAGGGGATCAGCCCCAGCATTTT
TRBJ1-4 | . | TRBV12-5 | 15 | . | CASGLGVSSGEKLFF | TGTGCTAGTGGTTTGGGTGTGTCTTCAGGGGAAAAACTGTTTTTT
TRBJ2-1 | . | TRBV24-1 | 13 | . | CATSEAGLDEQFF | TGTGCCACCAGTGAAGCAGGGTTGGATGAGCAGTTCTTC
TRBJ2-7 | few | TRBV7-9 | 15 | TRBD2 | CASSFLSGDSYEQYF | TGTGCCAGCAGCTTTTTGAGCGGGGATTCCTACGAGCAGTACTTC
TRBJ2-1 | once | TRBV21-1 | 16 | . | CASPEAGQADYNEQFF | TGTGCCAGCCCTGAGGCTGGACAGGCAGACTACAATGAGCAGTTCTTC
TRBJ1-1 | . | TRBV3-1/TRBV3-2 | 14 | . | CASSLTQGGTEAFF | TGTGCCAGCAGCCTTACACAGGGTGGAACTGAAGCTTTCTTT
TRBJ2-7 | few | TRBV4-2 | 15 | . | CASSQGAARVSEQYF | TGTGCCAGCAGCCAAGGCGCGGCCCGCGTGAGCGAGCAGTACTTC
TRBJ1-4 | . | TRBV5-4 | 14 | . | CASSRDRPNEKLFF | TGTGCCAGCAGCCGAGACAGGCCCAATGAAAAACTGTTTTTT
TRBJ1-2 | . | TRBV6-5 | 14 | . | CASSYRGANYGYTF | TGTGCCAGCAGTTACCGGGGGGCTAACTATGGCTACACCTTC
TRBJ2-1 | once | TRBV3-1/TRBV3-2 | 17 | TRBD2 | CASRGNLAGGPHNEQFF | TGTGCCAGCAGGGGGAACCTAGCGGGGGGGCCGCACAATGAGCAGTTCTTC
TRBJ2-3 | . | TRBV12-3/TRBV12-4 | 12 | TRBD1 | CASSQTGGAQYF | TGTGCCAGCAGCCAGACAGGGGGTGCGCAGTATTTT
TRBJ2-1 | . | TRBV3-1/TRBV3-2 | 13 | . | CASSQGGYNEQFF | TGTGCCAGCAGCCAAGGCGGTTACAATGAGCAGTTCTTC
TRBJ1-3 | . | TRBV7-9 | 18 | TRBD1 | CASSETGLGALSGNTIYF | TGTGCCAGCAGCGAGACAGGGTTGGGAGCTCTCTCTGGAAACACCATATATTTT
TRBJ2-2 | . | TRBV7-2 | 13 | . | CASSFIRTGELFF | TGTGCCAGCAGCTTTATTCGGACCGGGGAGCTGTTTTTT
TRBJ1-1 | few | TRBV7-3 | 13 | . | CASSLIQGTEAFF | TGTGCCAGCAGCTTAATACAGGGCACTGAAGCTTTCTTT
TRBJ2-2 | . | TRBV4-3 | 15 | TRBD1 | CASSPGTGGDGELFF | TGCGCCAGCAGCCCCGGGACAGGGGGTGACGGGGAGCTGTTTTTT
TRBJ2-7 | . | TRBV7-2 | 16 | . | CASSLRGGQGYYEQYF | TGTGCCAGCAGCTTAAGGGGGGGTCAGGGGTACTACGAGCAGTACTTC
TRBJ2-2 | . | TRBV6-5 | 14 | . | CASRQLANTGELFF | TGTGCCAGCAGACAGTTAGCGAACACCGGGGAGCTGTTTTTT
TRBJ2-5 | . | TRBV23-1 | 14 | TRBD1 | CASKRQGSGETQYF | TGCGCCAGCAAGCGACAGGGAAGCGGAGAGACCCAGTACTTC
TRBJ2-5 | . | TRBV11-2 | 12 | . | CASSLLQETQYF | TGTGCCAGCAGCTTACTCCAAGAGACCCAGTACTTC
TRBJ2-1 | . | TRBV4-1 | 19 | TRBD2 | CASSPLGLAGRSSYNEQFF | TGCGCCAGCAGCCCTTTGGGGCTAGCGGGTAGGAGCTCCTACAATGAGCAGTTCTTC
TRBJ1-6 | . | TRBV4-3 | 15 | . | CASSQDRRGPSPLHF | TGCGCCAGCAGCCAAGATCGTAGAGGGCCTTCACCCCTCCACTTT
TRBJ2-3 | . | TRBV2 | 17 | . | CASRGSLASRYTDTQYF | TGTGCCAGCCGAGGAAGTTTGGCTAGCAGGTACACAGATACGCAGTATTTT
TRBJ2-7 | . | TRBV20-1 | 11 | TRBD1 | CSARQGYEQYF | TGCAGTGCCAGACAGGGTTACGAGCAGTACTTC
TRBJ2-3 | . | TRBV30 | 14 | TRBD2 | CAWSRGGRADTQYF | TGTGCCTGGAGTCGGGGGGGTAGGGCAGATACGCAGTATTTT
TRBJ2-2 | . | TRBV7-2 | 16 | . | CASSPSITGSSGELFF | TGTGCCAGCAGCCCCTCTATTACAGGGTCCTCCGGGGAGCTGTTTTTT
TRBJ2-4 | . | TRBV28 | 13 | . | CASSIRTKNIQYF | TGTGCCAGCAGTATCAGGACCAAAAACATTCAGTACTTC
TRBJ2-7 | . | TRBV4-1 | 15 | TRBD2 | CASSQALGGGYEQYF | TGCGCCAGCAGCCAAGCGTTGGGCGGGGGTTACGAGCAGTACTTC